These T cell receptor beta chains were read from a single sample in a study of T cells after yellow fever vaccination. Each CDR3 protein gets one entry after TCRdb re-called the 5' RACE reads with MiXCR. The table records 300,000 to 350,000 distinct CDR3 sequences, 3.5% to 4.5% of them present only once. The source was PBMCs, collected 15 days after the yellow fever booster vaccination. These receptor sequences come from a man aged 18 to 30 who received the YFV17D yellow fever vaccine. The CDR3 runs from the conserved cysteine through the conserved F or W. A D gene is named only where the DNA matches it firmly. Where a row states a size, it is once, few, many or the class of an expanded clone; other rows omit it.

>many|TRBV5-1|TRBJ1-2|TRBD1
CASKTGTGESGYTF
TGCGCCAGCAAAACCGGGACAGGGGAAAGTGGCTACACCTTC
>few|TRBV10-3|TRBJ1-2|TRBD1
CAISEYGQGYGYTF
TGTGCCATCAGTGAATACGGACAGGGATATGGCTACACCTTC
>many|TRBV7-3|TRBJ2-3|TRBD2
CASSPGLVLDTQYF
TGTGCCAGCAGTCCGGGACTAGTTTTAGATACGCAGTATTTT
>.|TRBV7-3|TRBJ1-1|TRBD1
CASSLGNGGQTEAFF
TGTGCCAGCAGCTTAGGTAATGGGGGACAGACTGAAGCTTTCTTT
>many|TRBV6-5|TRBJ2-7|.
CASSYQPGHSYEQYF
TGTGCCAGCAGTTACCAACCCGGGCACTCCTACGAGCAGTACTTC
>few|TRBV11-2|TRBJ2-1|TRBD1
CASSLALRDRGHEQFF
TGTGCCAGCAGCTTAGCCTTGAGGGACAGGGGCCATGAGCAGTTCTTC
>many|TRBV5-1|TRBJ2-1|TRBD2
CASSFTSGSNNEQFF
TGCGCCAGCAGCTTTACTAGCGGGTCGAACAATGAGCAGTTCTTC
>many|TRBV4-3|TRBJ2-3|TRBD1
CASSQGDRETDTQYF
TGCGCCAGCAGCCAAGGGGACAGGGAAACAGATACGCAGTATTTT
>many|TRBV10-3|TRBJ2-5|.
CAISAGPRGGGKGETQYF
TGTGCCATCAGTGCCGGCCCCCGGGGAGGGGGAAAGGGAGAGACCCAGTACTTC
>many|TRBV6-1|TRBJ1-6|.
CASSEAGYGSPLHF
TGTGCCAGCAGTGAAGCGGGCTACGGGTCACCCCTCCACTTT
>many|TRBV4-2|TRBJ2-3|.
CASSPSPLTDTQYF
TGTGCCAGCAGCCCAAGCCCCCTCACAGATACGCAGTATTTT
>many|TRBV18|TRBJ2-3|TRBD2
CASSPYGTSGGTDTQYF
TGTGCCAGCTCCCCATATGGGACTAGCGGGGGAACAGATACGCAGTATTTT
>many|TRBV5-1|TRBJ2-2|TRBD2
CASSSSGGTNTGELFF
TGCGCCAGCAGTAGTAGCGGGGGAACGAACACCGGGGAGCTGTTTTTT
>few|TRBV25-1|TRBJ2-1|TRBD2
CASSELVGGGPHNEQFF
TGTGCCAGCAGTGAATTGGTAGGCGGGGGGCCTCACAATGAGCAGTTCTTC
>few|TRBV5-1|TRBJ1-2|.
CASSLFSGIYGYTF
TGCGCCAGCAGCTTGTTTTCGGGGATCTATGGCTACACCTTC
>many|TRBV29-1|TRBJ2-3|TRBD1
CSVEARAGQGEADTQYF
TGCAGCGTTGAAGCACGCGCGGGACAGGGGGAGGCAGATACGCAGTATTTT
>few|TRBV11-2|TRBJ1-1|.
CASSRSSTEAFF
TGTGCCAGCAGCCGTAGCAGCACTGAAGCTTTCTTT
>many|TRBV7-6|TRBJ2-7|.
CASSDVSGTDEQYF
TGTGCCAGCAGCGACGTCTCCGGGACGGACGAGCAGTACTTC
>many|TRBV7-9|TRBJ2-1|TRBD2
CASSLPPSAGENNEQFF
TGTGCCAGCAGCCTACCCCCTTCTGCGGGGGAGAACAATGAGCAGTTCTTC
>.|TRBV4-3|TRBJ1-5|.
CASSQEAGPPGNQPQHF
TGCGCCAGCAGCCAAGAAGCCGGCCCTCCCGGTAATCAGCCCCAGCATTTT
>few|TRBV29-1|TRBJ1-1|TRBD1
CSGGPGQTNTEAFF
TGCAGCGGGGGCCCGGGACAGACGAACACTGAAGCTTTCTTT
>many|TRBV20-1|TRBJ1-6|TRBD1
CSARGTGVSPLHF
TGCAGTGCTAGAGGCACAGGGGTTTCACCCCTCCACTTT
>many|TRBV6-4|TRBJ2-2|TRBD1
CASSDSDRHTGELFF
TGTGCCAGCAGTGACTCGGACAGGCACACCGGGGAGCTGTTTTTT
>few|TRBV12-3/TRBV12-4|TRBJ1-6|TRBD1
CASSRQGAPLHF
TGTGCCAGCAGCCGACAGGGAGCACCCCTCCACTTT
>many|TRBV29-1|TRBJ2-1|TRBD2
CSVEDGLAGVNEQFF
TGCAGCGTTGAAGATGGGCTAGCGGGGGTGAATGAGCAGTTCTTC
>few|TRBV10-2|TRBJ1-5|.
CASSPNQGAQPQHF
TGCGCCAGCAGCCCCAATCAGGGAGCCCAGCCCCAGCATTTT
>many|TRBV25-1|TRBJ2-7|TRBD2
CASSEFRIAGASDSYEQYF
TGTGCCAGCAGTGAATTTCGAATAGCGGGGGCCAGTGATTCCTACGAGCAGTACTTC
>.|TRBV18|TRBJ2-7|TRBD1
CASSPGTGRYDQYF
TGTGCCAGCTCACCTGGGACAGGGCGCTACGACCAGTACTTC
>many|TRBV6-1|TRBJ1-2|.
CASSEALRASTNYGYTF
TGTGCCAGCAGTGAAGCGCTTCGGGCAAGCACTAACTATGGCTACACCTTC
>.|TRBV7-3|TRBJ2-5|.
CASSFGIGGGETQYF
TGTGCCAGCAGCTTTGGGATTGGAGGGGGCGAGACCCAGTACTTC
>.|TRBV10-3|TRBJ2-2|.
CAIGEVARLNTGELFF
TGTGCCATCGGAGAGGTCGCGAGATTGAACACCGGGGAGCTGTTTTTT
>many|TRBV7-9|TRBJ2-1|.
CASSPPPRAVSYNEQFF
TGTGCCAGCAGCCCCCCTCCGAGGGCGGTTTCCTACAATGAGCAGTTCTTC